These 4 T cell receptor beta chains share one sample of origin, sequenced in a study of graft-versus-host responses after intestinal transplantation (dated by TCRdb to the early 2020s). Taken with the paper, the label for time point translates to: cells obtained before transplantation from donor or recipient. Their antigens remain unidentified. The library came from the immunoSEQ multiplex PCR assay. TCRdb mirrors the immuneACCESS table, restricted to in-frame sequences. Some clones are absent from its copies; in checked studies, under half trace to an unresolved V gene, and the reason for the others is unknown. The sample has about 85,000 clones on record, around 93% of them singletons. 7% to 8.5% of the sample lies in the top ten. Material: unstimulated CD8+ T cells sorted from spleen or lymph node cells, obtained before transplant. These receptors originate from a human donor who was the organ donor for an intestinal transplant.

The gene calls are TRBV10-2 and TRBJ2-7; no clear D. The CDR3 is made up of 13 amino acids. CDR1 is WSHSY, CDR2 SAAADI, per germline. Trimming cost V 6 bases and J 6 bases, with 15 bases left between them. CDR3 coding DNA: TGCGCCAGCAGGGACCGGGCGTTTGGCGAGCAGTACTTC. Its protein is CASRDRAFGEQYF.

The V call is TRBV27, the J call TRBJ2-1; D gene unclear. The CDR3 has 13 residues. CDR1 MNHEY and CDR2 SMNVEV come from the germline V gene (reference sequence). The V gene lost 3 bases and the J gene lost 10 bases, with 13 bases spanning the gap. The CDR3 coding sequence is TGTGCCAGCAGTTTCCTAGGTATAGGGGAGCAGTTCTTC. The encoded protein is CASSFLGIGEQFF.

This clone was detected once. The chain has TRBV5-1 and TRBJ1-1; D is unresolved. Germline V gene data show CDR1 as SGHRS and CDR2 as YFSETQ. This CDR3 comprises 14 residues. The V end lost 5 bases, the J end lost 1 base, and 12 bases lay between the germline ends. The CDR3 is CASRKEISNTEAFF. The CDR3 nucleotides read TGCGCCAGCAGAAAGGAGATCTCGAACACTGAAGCTTTCTTT.

J is TRBJ2-7 and V is TRBV27; a possible D gene is TRBD1 (5 bases). The CDR3 consists of 13 residues. CDR1 and CDR2 from the germline V gene are MNHEY and SMNVEV (reference sequence). V shed 4 bases and J shed 5 bases, with 12 bases lying between them. CDR3 in amino acids: CASSWGSSNEQYF. The CDR3, as DNA: TGTGCCAGCAGTTGGGGCTCATCAAACGAGCAGTACTTC.